These 13 T cell receptor beta chains originate from one sample sequenced in a study of blood T cell repertoires in COVID-19. Generated by immunoSEQ multiplex PCR, the TCRdb table keeps only in-frame clones and is missing some. The sample holds some 330,000 clones; roughly 90% are singletons and the top ten take under 4.5%. Input material: peripheral blood. The source of these receptors is a woman aged 45-60 years with active or convalescent COVID-19.

In nucleotides, the CDR3 is TGTGCCAGCAGTTACTCTTGGACAGGGGGCACCGGGGAGCTGTTTTTT. This codes for CASSYSWTGGTGELFF. This chain connects TRBV6-6 to TRBJ2-2; 10 bases are shared with TRBD1. The CDR3 has 16 residues. Germline values: CDR1 MNHNY, CDR2 SVGAGI (reference sequence). V shed 0 bases, J shed 4 bases, and the junction held 2 bases outside the gene matches.

The V call is TRBV6-5, the J call TRBJ1-1; 7 positions agree with TRBD1. V lost 7 bases and J lost 6; bases outside the gene matches: 5. Germline loops: CDR1 MNHEY, CDR2 SVGAGI. The length of the CDR3 is 12 residues. This CDR3 reads CASKRQGPEAFF. Written as DNA, the CDR3 is TGTGCCAGCAAAAGACAGGGCCCTGAAGCTTTCTTT.

The V call is TRBV18, the J call TRBJ1-4; D remains ambiguous. V was clipped by 4 bases and J by 4 bases, with 16 bases between them. Per the germline V gene, CDR1 is KGHSH and CDR2 is LQKENI. This CDR3 region has 16 residues. CDR3 amino acids: CASSRERAPSNEKLFF. The CDR3 nucleotides read TGTGCCAGCTCACGGGAGAGGGCGCCAAGTAATGAAAAACTGTTTTTT.

This clone showed up just once. This rearrangement joins TRBV28 to TRBJ2-7, with TRBD1 matching 9 bases. Germline V gene data show CDR1 as MDHEN and CDR2 as SYDVKM. The CDR3 length is 16 residues. With 5 bases clipped from V and 2 bases from J, the junction kept 10 bases outside the gene matches. The CDR3: CASSLHRDRVAYEQYF. CDR3 bases: TGTGCCAGCAGTCTCCATAGGGACAGGGTAGCCTACGAGCAGTACTTC. The whole variable domain, remainder taken from reference TRBV28 and TRBJ2-7, is DVKVTQSSRYLVKRTGEKVFLECVQDMDHENMFWYRQDPGLGLRLIYFSYDVKMKEKGDIPEGYSVSREKKERFSLILESASTNQTSMYLCASSLHRDRVAYEQYFGPGTRLTVT.

The rearrangement joins TRBV30 to TRBJ1-2; D not certain. Per germline, CDR1 GTSNPN and CDR2 SVGIG (reference sequence). CDR3 length: 12 residues. The germline V and J ends were trimmed by 0 bases and 4 bases, with 6 bases remaining between them. Written as DNA, the CDR3 is TGTGCCTGGAGTGTCCGCAGCTATGGCTACACCTTC. The encoded protein is CAWSVRSYGYTF.

DNA for the CDR3: TGTGCCAGCAGCTTAATCCCCGGGATGGAGGAAAAAACTGAAGCTTTCTTT. Amino acids: CASSLIPGMEEKTEAFF. The chain couples TRBV7-3 to TRBJ1-1; D call uncertain. The germline V and J ends were trimmed by 1 base and 5 bases, with 20 bases remaining between them. The CDR3 extends over 17 amino acids. The germline gives CDR1 SGHTA, CDR2 FQGTGA. Combining the CDR3 with reference TRBV7-3 and TRBJ1-1 gives the whole variable domain GAGVSQTPSNKVTEKGKYVELRCDPISGHTALYWYRQSLGQGPEFLIYFQGTGAADDSGLPNDRFFAVRPEGSVSTLKIQRTERGDSAVYLCASSLIPGMEEKTEAFFGQGTRLTVV.

J is TRBJ1-2 and V is TRBV29-1; the D gene is possibly TRBD1 (5 bases). Trimming pared 6 bases from V and 4 bases from J, leaving 18 bases between. This CDR3 is built from 14 residues. Germline assignment: CDR1 SQVTM and CDR2 ANQGSEA. In nucleotides, the CDR3 is TGCAGCGTCTTCAATGCGGGGGGAAGCTATGGCTACACCTTC. Its protein product is CSVFNAGGSYGYTF.

This sequence joins TRBV2 and TRBJ2-7, with 7 bases lining up with TRBD1. V trimming: 4 bases; J trimming: 6 bases; junction bases outside the gene matches: 9. Germline loops: CDR1 SNHLY, CDR2 FYNNEI. This CDR3 is built from 14 residues. DNA of the CDR3: TGTGCCAGCAGTGGGGAACAGGGGCCTGTCGAGCAGTACTTC. This codes for CASSGEQGPVEQYF.

This clone occurred a few times. The rearrangement uses TRBV12-3 or TRBV12-4 and TRBJ1-6; no firm D call. This CDR3 contains 13 residues. The V and J ends lost 5 bases and 7 bases respectively, with 9 bases between them. CDR3 coding DNA: TGTGCCAGCAGTCTGGCTGTGAATTCACCCCTCCACTTT. This gives the protein CASSLAVNSPLHF.

The rearrangement links TRBV12-5 to TRBJ2-2; 7 nucleotides line up with TRBD1. The junction had 4 bases not matched to a gene; V was cut back by 0 bases and J by 0 bases. The CDR3 consists of 17 residues. Per the germline V gene, CDR1 is LGHNT and CDR2 is FRNRAP. CDR3: CASGLVTGPANTGELFF. DNA of the CDR3: TGTGCTAGTGGTTTGGTGACAGGGCCGGCGAACACCGGGGAGCTGTTTTTT.

The V and J genes are TRBV5-1 and TRBJ2-7; 7 positions match TRBD2. The trim removed 3 bases at V and 7 bases at J, leaving 13 bases unmatched. Germline loops: CDR1 SGHRS, CDR2 YFSETQ. This CDR3 contains 15 residues. CDR3 protein: CASSSVLGLGSEQYF. The CDR3 DNA sequence: TGCGCCAGCAGCTCTGTACTAGGACTAGGCTCTGAGCAGTACTTC.

This chain links TRBV18 with TRBJ2-5; 12 bases align to TRBD2. V shed 6 bases and J 5 bases; nucleotides not matched to a gene: 7. The CDR3 covers 15 residues. Germline V CDR1 and CDR2: KGHSH, LQKENI. The CDR3 region has the DNA TGTGCCAGCTCGACGACTAGCGGGGGCGGGGAGACCCAGTACTTC. Protein sequence: CASSTTSGGGETQYF.

This chain uses TRBV5-4 with TRBJ2-3, with 10 positions matching TRBD2. The CDR3 has 18 residues. V shed 2 bases, J shed 2 bases, and the junction held 11 bases outside the gene matches. Germline V gene lookup returns CDR1 SGHNT and CDR2 YYREEE (reference sequence). CDR3 sequence (DNA): TGTGCCAGCAGCTTCTTAGCGGGGGGCCCCGTACACACAGATACGCAGTATTTT. Translated: CASSFLAGGPVHTDTQYF.